This TCR beta chain comes out of a study of regulatory T cells in long-lasting Graves disease. Study at large: New Graves' disease cases had less than 3 months of antithyroid drugs. Overall study findings and caveats: Small numbers of samples may have cut accuracy.

Turning to this clonotype: No antigen is known for it.

To make TCR beta libraries, researchers used iRepertoire HTBI primers and Arm-PCR of CDR3 regions. TCRdb re-called the multiplex PCR reads with MiXCR, one entry per CDR3 protein. Of 420,000 or so distinct CDR3 sequences listed, around 17% are singletons. Time point denoted: newly diagnosed GD, antithyroid drugs for less than 3 months. PBMCs were the source of the RNA used for TCR sequencing. The same specimen was also included in a second study, on T cells in Graves' hyperthyroidism and ophthalmopathy. This second study says: In the first-round RT-PCR of the TCR CDR3, the HTBI primer set was used. Stable hyperthyroidism was separated from ophthalmopathy by a model based on 13 V-J features.

This clonotype was sampled from a woman aged 18-30 years with Graves disease. Here the sequenced sample was peripheral blood mononuclear cells (PBMCs), taken at new diagnosis, from a patient treated with antithyroid drugs.

CDR3: CASSEAAGGTPTYEQYF. CDR3 nucleotides: TGTGCCAGCAGTGAAGCGGCGGGAGGGACACCCACCTACGAGCAGTACTTC. The chain joins TRBV6-1 to TRBJ2-7; 9 positions match TRBD2. V dropped 0 bases and J dropped 2; count of bases not matched to a gene: 8. The CDR3 is 17 amino acids. Germline lookup yields CDR1 MNHNS and CDR2 SASEGT.